The sequence of this T cell receptor (beta chain) was determined in a study of OX40 agonist ivuxolimab in advanced cancers. Germline assignment: CDR1 MNHNY and CDR2 SVGAGI (reference sequence). This CDR3 spans 15 amino acids. Trimming pared 8 bases from V and 5 bases from J, leaving 19 bases between. Only in-frame clones appear in the TCRdb table, and some are missing; sequencing was by immunoSEQ multiplex PCR. The repertoire consists of about 77,000 clones, with roughly 91% occurring once and the leading ten covering around 2%. The rearrangement uses TRBV6-6 and TRBJ1-5; weak D call: TRBD1 (5 bases). This specimen was CD4+ or CD8+ T cells sorted from blood, taken in a trial of the OX40 agonist ivuxolimab. This TCR derives from an adult with an advanced solid tumor such as melanoma, head and neck, liver or kidney cancer. CDR3 sequence reads: CASRPDKTEHQPQHF. CDR3 in DNA: TGTGCCAGCCGCCCGGACAAAACCGAGCATCAGCCCCAGCATTTT.